These 17 T cell receptor beta chains came from one sample sequenced in a study of a mutant IDH1 vaccine in newly diagnosed glioma. Assay used: immunoSEQ multiplex PCR; TCRdb lists only in-frame clones, some missing. The sample contains around 76,000 clones, more than 80% of which appear only once. Time point denoted: week 23, last vaccination. The investigators gave 300 ug of mutant IDH1 20-mer peptide in each vaccine dose, together with topical imiquimod. No cognate antigen is known for these TCRs. This material consisted of PBMCs, taken from a glioma patient whose treatment included an IDH1 peptide vaccine. Receptors originate from a woman aged 50 to 60 with glioma.

This clone was seen once. The chain has TRBV11-2 and TRBJ2-1, with 11 bases fitting TRBD1. With 8 bases clipped from V and 4 bases from J, the junction kept 4 bases outside the gene matches. Germline CDR1 SGHAT, CDR2 FQNNGV. The CDR3 extends over 14 amino acids. The CDR3 sequence: CASHGQGAYNEQFF. The CDR3 nucleotides read TGTGCCAGCCATGGACAGGGGGCTTACAATGAGCAGTTCTTC. Full variable domain (missing parts from reference TRBV11-2 and TRBJ2-1): EAGVAQSPRYKIIEKRQSVAFWCNPISGHATLYWYQQILGQGPKLLIQFQNNGVVDDSQLPKDRFSAERLKGVDSTLKIQPAKLEDSAVYLCASHGQGAYNEQFFGPGTRLTVL.

The chain recombines TRBV7-9 with TRBJ2-7; 13 bases are a match to TRBD2. The ends lost 2 bases at V and 4 bases at J; junction bases unmatched: 2. This CDR3 is built from 15 residues. Germline V gene lookup returns CDR1 SEHNR and CDR2 FQNEAQ (reference sequence). In DNA, the CDR3 is TGTGCCAGCAGCTTAAGGACTAGCGGGAGTTACGAGCAGTACTTC. Translating it yields CASSLRTSGSYEQYF. Variable domain in full (rest from reference TRBV7-9 and TRBJ2-7): DTGVSQNPRHKITKRGQNVTFRCDPISEHNRLYWYRQTLGQGPEFLTYFQNEAQLEKSRLLSDRFSAERPKGSFSTLEIQRTEQGDSAMYLCASSLRTSGSYEQYFGPGTRLTVT.

This clone has a handful of counts. CDR3 loop: CASSDPATGELFF. In nucleotides, the CDR3 is TGCGCCAGCAGTGACCCGGCTACCGGGGAGCTGTTTTTT. This rearrangement joins TRBV10-1 to TRBJ2-2; D gene ambiguous. The CDR3 runs to 13 residues. Between the trimmed V and J ends, which lost 3 bases and 5 bases, there was a span of 7 bases. Looked up from germline, CDR1 is WNHNN and CDR2 is SYGVQD (reference sequence).

The chain uses TRBV14 and TRBJ1-2, with D hard to call. Germline loops: CDR1 SGHDN, CDR2 FVKESK. This CDR3 has 14 residues. V lost 0 bases, J lost 8 bases, and 13 bases lay in between. CDR3 in amino acids: CASSQDFYRGGYTF. The CDR3 DNA reads TGTGCCAGCAGCCAAGATTTCTATCGAGGAGGCTACACCTTC. Full variable domain (remainder filled in from reference TRBV14 and TRBJ1-2): EAGVTQFPSHSVIEKGQTVTLRCDPISGHDNLYWYRRVMGKEIKFLLHFVKESKQDESGMPNNRFLAERTGGTYSTLKVQPAELEDSGVYFCASSQDFYRGGYTFGSGTRLTVV.

The V gene is TRBV19, the J gene TRBJ1-1; no reliable D call. CDR1 LNHDA and CDR2 SQIVND come from the germline V gene (reference sequence). The CDR3 is made up of 13 amino acids. V lost 8 bases and J lost 0, with 10 bases in between. The CDR3 protein is CASQRSLNTEAFF. Here the CDR3 DNA reads TGTGCCAGTCAACGGTCCTTGAACACTGAAGCTTTCTTT.

Here the CDR3 reads CASSIGPLKSSYNEQFF. The CDR3 bases are TGTGCCAGTAGTATAGGTCCCCTGAAGAGCTCCTACAATGAGCAGTTCTTC. The chain joins TRBV19 to TRBJ2-1; unclear D gene. Germline V CDR1 and CDR2: LNHDA, SQIVND (reference sequence). Between the trimmed V and J ends, which lost 1 base and 0 bases, there was a span of 13 bases. The CDR3 spans 17 residues.

The V call is TRBV6-1, the J call TRBJ2-1; 13 nucleotides agree with TRBD2. Trimming at V came to 5 bases and at J to 9 bases, leaving 4 bases not matched to a gene. This CDR3 has 14 residues. CDR1 MNHNS and CDR2 SASEGT come from the germline V gene. The CDR3 is CASSWTSGSVEQFF. The CDR3 coding sequence is TGTGCCAGCAGTTGGACTAGCGGGAGTGTTGAGCAGTTCTTC.

The chain couples TRBV7-2 to TRBJ1-2, with 11 bases fitting TRBD1. CDR3 length equals 14 residues. In germline, CDR1 is SGHTA, CDR2 FQGNSA. The J segment lost 3 bases and the V segment lost 5 bases, leaving 2 bases of the junction unmatched. As DNA, the CDR3 is TGTGCCAGCAGCCGGGACAGGGGGGACTATGGCTACACCTTC. Translating gives CASSRDRGDYGYTF.

The chain links TRBV5-6 to TRBJ2-3; TRBD2 agrees at 7 bases. The CDR3 loop spans 15 amino acids. V lost 0 bases, J lost 2 bases, and 3 bases stayed unmatched. Looked up from germline, CDR1 is SGHDT and CDR2 is YYEEEE. The CDR3 sequence is CASSLETSLTDTQYF. The CDR3, as DNA: TGTGCCAGCAGCTTGGAGACTAGCCTCACAGATACGCAGTATTTT.

For this clone: At one end, the junction sequence differs from germline, possibly due to a read error. This chain joins TRBV9 and TRBJ1-2; D remains unclear. Germline V gives CDR1 SGDLS, CDR2 YYNGEE. The CDR3 spans 18 residues. CDR3: CASSVGSRGTQPGNGYAF. CDR3 nucleotides: TGTGCCAGCAGCGTAGGGTCCCGTGGCACACAGCCTGGCAATGGCTACGCCTTC.

The rearrangement uses TRBV2 and TRBJ2-3; 7 bases fit TRBD2. This CDR3 comprises 19 residues. J gave up 2 bases and V 6 bases, and 20 bases lay outside the gene matches. Germline V gene lookup returns CDR1 SNHLY and CDR2 FYNNEI. CDR3 bases: TGTGCCAGCAGGCACGCGAAAAGGTTCGCCAGCGGGGTCACAGATACGCAGTATTTT. Amino acids: CASRHAKRFASGVTDTQYF.

The rearrangement links TRBV5-1 to TRBJ2-2; the D gene is possibly TRBD2 (7 bases). Per the germline V gene, CDR1 is SGHRS and CDR2 is YFSETQ. The CDR3 runs to 16 residues. V gave up 3 bases and J gave up 3 bases, with 15 bases separating them. CDR3 loop: CASSSTRGGDTGELFF. CDR3 bases: TGCGCCAGCAGCTCCACGAGGGGGGGAGACACCGGGGAGCTGTTTTTT. Full variable domain (remainder filled in from reference TRBV5-1 and TRBJ2-2): KAGVTQTPRYLIKTRGQQVTLSCSPISGHRSVSWYQQTPGQGLQFLFEYFSETQRNKGNFPGRFSGRQFSNSRSEMNVSTLELGDSALYLCASSSTRGGDTGELFFGEGSRLTVL.

The chain recombines TRBV27 with TRBJ1-1, with D perhaps TRBD1 (6 bases). V gave up 4 bases and J gave up 0 bases, with 15 bases separating them. This CDR3 contains 16 residues. Germline CDR1 and CDR2: MNHEY and SMNVEV (reference sequence). CDR3 protein: CASSSYRDGMNTEAFF. The CDR3 DNA reads TGTGCCAGCAGTTCATACAGGGACGGGATGAACACTGAAGCTTTCTTT.

The chain uses TRBV29-1 and TRBJ1-2; 8 nucleotides match TRBD1. V was pared by 6 bases and J by 5 bases, with 8 bases of the junction left unmatched. This CDR3 is built from 13 residues. Looked up from germline, CDR1 is SQVTM and CDR2 is ANQGSEA. The CDR3 bases are TGCAGCGTAGGGACAGGAGCTTGGTATGGCTACACCTTC. This gives the protein CSVGTGAWYGYTF.

This chain links TRBV5-1 with TRBJ1-1; TRBD1 might be the D (5 bases). The V end lost 0 bases, the J end lost 4 bases, and 16 bases lay between the germline ends. Germline loops: CDR1 SGHRS, CDR2 YFSETQ. The CDR3 covers 16 residues. CDR3 sequence reads: CASSLGGTQGGTEAFF. Here the CDR3 DNA reads TGCGCCAGCAGCTTGGGGGGGACCCAGGGTGGCACTGAAGCTTTCTTT. The full variable domain, in which reference TRBV5-1 and TRBJ1-1 provide the parts outside the CDR3, is KAGVTQTPRYLIKTRGQQVTLSCSPISGHRSVSWYQQTPGQGLQFLFEYFSETQRNKGNFPGRFSGRQFSNSRSEMNVSTLELGDSALYLCASSLGGTQGGTEAFFGQGTRLTVV.

The chain has TRBV4-1 and TRBJ1-2; no reliable D call. Trimming removed 0 bases from V and 6 bases from J, with 11 bases in between. From germline, CDR1 is MGHRA and CDR2 YSYEKL. CDR3 length equals 14 residues. The CDR3 nucleotides are TGCGCCAGCAGCCAAGATGACTTCCTTAATGGCTACACCTTC. Translation: CASSQDDFLNGYTF.

V and J are TRBV19 and TRBJ2-1, with a weak D call TRBD1 (5 bases). V gave up 3 bases and J gave up 9 bases, with 15 bases separating them. Germline CDR1 and CDR2: LNHDA and SQIVND (reference sequence). The CDR3 length is 14 residues. The CDR3 DNA is TGTGCCAGTAGTATCGGCCAGGGAAGGGGTGAGCAGTTCTTC. Its translation is CASSIGQGRGEQFF.